This T cell receptor (beta chain) was identified in a study of T-cell reconstitution after alpha-beta-depleted transplantation in children. The sample holds many counts of this clonotype. Germline CDR1 reads DFQATT; CDR2 reads SNEGSKA (reference sequence). The CDR3 is made up of 15 amino acids. Trimming took 6 bases from V and 4 from J, leaving 20 bases between them. The TCRbeta library was prepared with unique molecular identifiers. MiXCR, applied by TCRdb to the PCR reads, yields one record per CDR3 protein. Here the sample spans about 610,000 distinct CDR3 sequences, about 10% being singletons. The clonotype originates from a human donor who donated a stem cell graft to a child with acute myeloid leukemia. This chain joins TRBV20-1 and TRBJ2-3; possibly TRBD1 for D (6 bases). This specimen consisted of PBMCs from the stem cell graft donor, obtained from the stem cell graft. DNA for the CDR3: TGCAGTGCGCCTCCACAGGGTGTACGCGCAGATACGCAGTATTTT. Translation gives CSAPPQGVRADTQYF.